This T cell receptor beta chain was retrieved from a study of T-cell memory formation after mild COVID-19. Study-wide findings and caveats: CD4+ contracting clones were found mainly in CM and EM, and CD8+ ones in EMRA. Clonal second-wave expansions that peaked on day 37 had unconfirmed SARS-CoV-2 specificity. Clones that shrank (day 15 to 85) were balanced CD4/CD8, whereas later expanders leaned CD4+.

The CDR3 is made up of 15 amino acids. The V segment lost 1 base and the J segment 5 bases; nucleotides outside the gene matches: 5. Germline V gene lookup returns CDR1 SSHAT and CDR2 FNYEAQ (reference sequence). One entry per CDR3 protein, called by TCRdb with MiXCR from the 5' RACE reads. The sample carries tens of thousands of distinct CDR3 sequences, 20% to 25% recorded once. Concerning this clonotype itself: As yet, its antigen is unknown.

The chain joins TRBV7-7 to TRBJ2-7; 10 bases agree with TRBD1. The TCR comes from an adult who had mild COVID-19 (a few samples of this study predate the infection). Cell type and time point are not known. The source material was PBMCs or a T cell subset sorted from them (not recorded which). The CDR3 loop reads CASSLGTGGFDEQYF. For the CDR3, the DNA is TGTGCCAGCAGCTTAGGGACAGGGGGTTTCGACGAGCAGTACTTC.